This T cell receptor beta chain was recovered during a study of Ad26.COV2.S vaccination and SARS-CoV-2 variants. Study summary: Ad26.COV2.S was injected intramuscularly once or twice, 56 days apart.

About this clone itself: As yet, its antigen is unknown.

Treatment defined: some 19 received Ad26.COV2.S at low or high dose, single or two shots; about 5 received placebo; per-sample allocation not given. Sampling happened 63 days after the first vaccine or placebo injection. Based in Boston, the donor was an adult of 18-55 years. What was given as vaccine was an Ad26 vector encoding Wuhan-strain SARS-CoV-2 spike. Trimming pared 2 bases from V and 7 bases from J, leaving 14 bases between. From germline, CDR1 is MRHNA and CDR2 SNTAGT. The CDR3 has 14 amino acids. The data were produced by immunoSEQ multiplex PCR, yet TCRdb's version contains in-frame clones alone and is incomplete. The table includes roughly 350,000 clones, around 89% detected once. The study's findings and limits: Reportedly, spike-specific CD8+ and CD4+ T cell responses achieved substantial breadth once vaccination had taken place.

This TCR came from a person aged 18-65 years who received the Ad26.COV2.S COVID-19 vaccine or a placebo. The gene calls are TRBV6-4 and TRBJ1-2; D is unclear. The sample here was peripheral blood, taken in a trial of Ad26.COV2.S vaccine versus placebo. The CDR3 sequence: CASSDALTTTGYTF. The CDR3 bases are TGTGCCAGCAGTGACGCACTCACCACGACTGGCTACACCTTC.